This TCR beta chain was captured by sequencing in a study of shared clonotypes between healthy human individuals. The wider study: The study drew on a couple of women and three men aged 18 to 49 as donors.

Only in-frame clones appear in the TCRdb table, and some are missing; sequencing was by immunoSEQ multiplex PCR. The data show about 480,000 clones, about four fifths seen once. With V trimmed by 6 bases and J by 3 bases, 6 bases remained unmatched. This CDR3 region has 16 residues. CDR1 and CDR2 from the germline V gene are MNHEY and SMNVEV (reference sequence). Sequences were obtained from PBMCs. This TCR was sampled from a woman aged 40 to 55 in good health. Some clones in this sample may be carry-over from other donors' samples. J is TRBJ2-1 and V is TRBV27; 12 nucleotides align to TRBD2. This CDR3 reads CASRAGLAGFYNEQFF. In DNA, the CDR3 is TGTGCCAGCAGGGCCGGACTAGCGGGATTCTACAATGAGCAGTTCTTC.